Included here is one T cell receptor (beta chain) sequence, with context. As yet, its antigen is unknown. Germline loops: CDR1 SNHLY, CDR2 FYNNEI. The CDR3 covers 13 residues. The V gene lost 8 bases and the J gene lost 7 bases, with 15 bases spanning the gap. Construction of TCR beta libraries relied on iRepertoire HTBI primers and on Arm-PCR targeting CDR3 regions. Study processing details: Identified segments across samples numbered about 64 TRBV and around 13 TRBJ. TCRdb used MiXCR to reprocess the multiplex PCR reads, holding one entry per CDR3 protein. The V and J calls follow TCRdb's processing rather than the paper's. The sample consists of approximately 470,000 distinct CDR3 sequences, about 16% of them appearing once. This specimen comes from a study of regulatory T cells in long-lasting Graves disease. Study results and limitations: Patients whose Graves' disease persisted exhibited lower TCR diversity than those newly diagnosed.

Specified time point: newly diagnosed GD, antithyroid drugs for less than 3 months. PBMC RNA was the source of the TCR library. The data also belong to a second study, concerning T cells in Graves' hyperthyroidism and ophthalmopathy. That investigation notes: Patients having uncontrolled infection, another autoimmune disease, pregnancy or lactation were not included. TCR CDR3 underwent first-round RT-PCR with the HTBI primer set.

This TCR derives from a man aged 35-49 years with Graves disease. Sequencing was performed on peripheral blood mononuclear cells (PBMCs), taken at new diagnosis, from a patient treated with antithyroid drugs. This chain uses TRBV2 with TRBJ2-4; D ambiguous. CDR3 bases: TGTGCCAGCGCCGGAAGCAGTACGAACATTCAGTACTTC. This encodes CASAGSSTNIQYF.